These 13 T cell receptor beta chains originate from one sample sequenced in a study of T cell changes during pregnancy in multiple sclerosis. The data were produced by immunoSEQ multiplex PCR, yet TCRdb's version contains in-frame clones alone and is incomplete. In the table there are 40,000 to 55,000 clones, around 93% of which are singletons. Material: CD8+ T cells from peripheral blood mononuclear cells, obtained in the first trimester of pregnancy. Receptors originate from a female donor with multiple sclerosis, enrolled in a pregnancy study.

The CDR3 loop reads CASSVQGAPGYNEQFF. The CDR3 DNA reads TGTGCCAGTAGTGTTCAGGGGGCCCCCGGCTACAATGAGCAGTTCTTC. This chain links TRBV19 with TRBJ2-1; 8 bases align to TRBD1. The CDR3 contains 16 residues. Germline loops: CDR1 LNHDA, CDR2 SQIVND (reference sequence). J gave up 3 bases and V 5 bases, and 9 bases lay outside the gene matches.

The sample holds one count of this clone. V gene TRBV7-2 combines with J gene TRBJ1-1, with 10 bases aligning to TRBD1. The CDR3 extends over 14 amino acids. Looked up from germline, CDR1 is SGHTA and CDR2 is FQGNSA. With V trimmed by 4 bases and J by 10 bases, 9 bases remained unmatched. CDR3: CASSSDRGATGAFF. CDR3 in DNA: TGTGCCAGCAGCTCGGACAGGGGGGCTACAGGAGCTTTCTTT.

V and J are TRBV5-1 and TRBJ2-6; 8 nucleotides agree with TRBD2. The CDR3 spans 19 residues. Germline CDR1 reads SGHRS; CDR2 reads YFSETQ. The V segment lost 3 bases and the J segment 2 bases; nucleotides outside the gene matches: 13. The CDR3 sequence: CASSYRGGAILTGANVLTF. CDR3 in DNA: TGCGCCAGCAGCTATCGGGGGGGGGCTATTTTGACTGGGGCCAACGTCCTGACTTTC.

The chain carries TRBV5-1 and TRBJ2-3; no reliable D call. CDR3 length: 16 residues. The V and J ends lost 0 bases and 0 bases respectively, with 11 bases between them. In germline, CDR1 is SGHRS, CDR2 YFSETQ. CDR3 protein: CASSLADTASTDTQYF. Here the CDR3 DNA reads TGCGCCAGCAGCTTGGCCGACACGGCTAGCACAGATACGCAGTATTTT.

The chain recombines TRBV6-5 with TRBJ1-1; D is uncertain. The CDR3 consists of 12 residues. The V and J ends lost 5 bases and 7 bases respectively, with 11 bases between them. Germline V lookup: CDR1 MNHEY, CDR2 SVGAGI. CDR3 residues: CASSDRDFEAFF. The CDR3 DNA is TGTGCCAGCAGTGACCGGGATTTTGAAGCTTTCTTT.

This sequence joins TRBV19 and TRBJ1-3, with 8 positions matching TRBD1. V was pared by 1 base and J by 0 bases, with 5 bases of the junction left unmatched. The CDR3 covers 17 residues. Germline loops: CDR1 LNHDA, CDR2 SQIVND (reference sequence). CDR3 in amino acids: CASSIGGQAFSGNTIYF. The CDR3 DNA reads TGTGCCAGTAGTATAGGGGGACAGGCATTCTCTGGAAACACCATATATTTT.

The chain couples TRBV18 to TRBJ2-1; TRBD2 is a possible D gene (5 bases). Germline V gene lookup returns CDR1 KGHSH and CDR2 LQKENI. The CDR3 sequence is 14 residues long. Trimming shortened V by 3 bases and J by 6 bases, and 12 bases separated the two germline ends. The CDR3 is CASSPPPGGNEQFF. CDR3 in DNA: TGTGCCAGCTCACCGCCCCCAGGAGGCAATGAGCAGTTCTTC.

CDR3 coding DNA: TGTGCCAGCAGTCGTCCGACTGAAGCTTTCTTT. Protein product: CASSRPTEAFF. The rearrangement uses TRBV7-2 and TRBJ1-1; no definite D call. V was trimmed by 6 bases and J by 5 bases, leaving 7 bases between them. CDR3 length: 11 amino acids. The germline CDR1 and CDR2 sequences are SGHTA and FQGNSA.

This CDR3 reads CASSYRQGTGWGTGETQYF. The CDR3 bases are TGTGCCAGCAGCTACCGACAGGGAACGGGATGGGGAACGGGAGAGACCCAGTACTTC. The V call is TRBV7-9, the J call TRBJ2-5, with TRBD1 matching 7 bases. Germline CDR1 SEHNR, CDR2 FQNEAQ (reference sequence). CDR3 length: 19 amino acids. Trimming removed 4 bases from V and 4 bases from J; junction bases left unmatched: 21. Combining the CDR3 with reference TRBV7-9 and TRBJ2-5 gives the whole variable domain DTGVSQNPRHKITKRGQNVTFRCDPISEHNRLYWYRQTLGQGPEFLTYFQNEAQLEKSRLLSDRFSAERPKGSFSTLEIQRTEQGDSAMYLCASSYRQGTGWGTGETQYFGPGTRLLVL.

This clone was detected only once. The rearrangement joins TRBV9 to TRBJ2-1, with a weak D call TRBD1 (5 bases). The germline V gene encodes CDR1 SGDLS and CDR2 YYNGEE. The CDR3 length is 15 residues. Deletions cut 3 bases from V and 5 bases from J, with 15 bases between. In DNA form, the CDR3 reads TGTGCCAGCAGCGCCGACAGCCCGTTTGACAATGAGCAGTTCTTC. Its translation: CASSADSPFDNEQFF.

The rearrangement uses TRBV7-9 and TRBJ1-4, with 7 bases that match TRBD1. Trimming took 4 bases from V and 6 from J; bases not matched to a gene: 8. There are 15 residues in the CDR3. The germline gives CDR1 SEHNR, CDR2 FQNEAQ (reference sequence). This chain's CDR3 is CASSSRGRMDEKLFF. In DNA form, the CDR3 reads TGTGCCAGCAGCTCGAGGGGGCGCATGGATGAAAAACTGTTTTTT.

The chain carries TRBV4-1 and TRBJ2-7, with unresolved D. Germline-derived CDR1 and CDR2 are MGHRA and YSYEKL. The CDR3 contains 12 residues. Trimming removed 2 bases at V and 5 bases at J, with 7 bases between. DNA for the CDR3: TGCGCCAGCAGCCAAAACGGAGACGAGCAGTACTTC. It yields the protein CASSQNGDEQYF.

The J gene is TRBJ2-7, the V gene TRBV7-6, with 7 bases lining up with TRBD1. Germline V gene lookup returns CDR1 SGHVS and CDR2 FNYEAQ. With 3 bases clipped from V and 6 bases from J, the junction kept 2 bases outside the gene matches. This CDR3 spans 12 amino acids. The CDR3 DNA reads TGTGCCAGCAGCTTGGACAGGAGCGAGCAGTACTTC. Its translation is CASSLDRSEQYF.